The entry below describes one T cell receptor (beta chain). What it binds is unknown. Primers for the PCR totalled 60 Vbeta and 13 Jbeta. Clones were read by immunoSEQ multiplex PCR, and TCRdb kept only the in-frame ones, dropping some. The table includes 90,000 to 150,000 clones, 55% to 65% detected once. The CDR3 loop spans 14 amino acids. V gave up 2 bases and J gave up 4 bases; unmatched junction bases: 5. Per the germline V gene, CDR1 is SNHLY and CDR2 is FYNNEI. The entry originates in a study of cytomegalovirus exposure and HLA in healthy donors. Findings and limits, study-wide: Available immune exposure information covered CMV serostatus only. According to a later analysis, most TCR beta chains associated with CMV appeared HLA-restricted.

The chain employs TRBV2 and TRBJ2-7, with 7 bases matching TRBD1. Sequencing was performed on PBMCs. This receptor was taken from a man aged 35 to 55 in good health and CMV-seropositive. The CDR3 spells CASSEQGVLYEQYF. CDR3 DNA: TGTGCCAGCAGTGAACAGGGGGTGTTATACGAGCAGTACTTC.